This T cell receptor beta chain was recovered during a study of T cell changes during pregnancy in multiple sclerosis. Assay used: immunoSEQ multiplex PCR; TCRdb lists only in-frame clones, some missing. The sample records 100,000 or so clones, about 94% being singletons. CDR1 LNHDA and CDR2 SQIVND come from the germline V gene (reference sequence). CDR3 length: 12 residues. Trimming pared 2 bases from V and 6 bases from J, leaving 5 bases between. This TCR was sampled from a female donor with multiple sclerosis, enrolled in a pregnancy study. The material sequenced was peripheral blood, taken in the third trimester of pregnancy. This rearrangement joins TRBV19 to TRBJ1-5; D not certain. CDR3 region: CASSISGQPQHF. The DNA of the CDR3 is TGTGCCAGTAGTATATCGGGTCAGCCCCAGCATTTT.